These 30 T cell receptor beta chains were sequenced from one sample in a study of blood T cell repertoires in COVID-19. This table comes from immunoSEQ multiplex PCR, and its TCRdb copy is limited to in-frame clones, with some not included. The sample has 250,000 or so clones, around four fifths seen once. The sequenced sample was peripheral blood. These receptors all stem from a woman aged 55-69 years with active or convalescent COVID-19.

The chain is built from TRBV11-3 and TRBJ2-5, with 8 bases matching TRBD1. V shed 5 bases, J shed 5 bases, and the junction held 10 bases outside the gene matches. CDR1 is SGHNT and CDR2 is YENEEA in the germline V gene. The CDR3 has 15 amino acids. CDR3 in DNA: TGTGCCAGCAGCGCCAGGGCAGGGGGCCGGGAGACCCAGTACTTC. It codes for CASSARAGGRETQYF. Complete variable domain (other parts from reference TRBV11-3 and TRBJ2-5): EAGVVQSPRYKIIEKKQPVAFWCNPISGHNTLYWYLQNLGQGPELLIRYENEEAVDDSQLPKDRFSAERLKGVDSTLKIQPAELGDSAVYLCASSARAGGRETQYFGPGTRLLVL.

V is TRBV5-5 and J is TRBJ2-2, with D maybe TRBD2 (6 bases). V was cut by 4 bases and J by 0 bases, with 13 bases left in between. This CDR3 comprises 16 residues. Germline CDR1 is SGHKS and CDR2 is YYEKEE (reference sequence). CDR3 region: CASSPLSGANTGELFF. CDR3 in DNA: TGTGCCAGCAGCCCGCTTAGCGGCGCGAACACCGGGGAGCTGTTTTTT.

The chain employs TRBV7-9 and TRBJ1-6; unclear D gene. Trimming removed 3 bases at V and 10 bases at J, with 13 bases between. This CDR3 region has 14 residues. The germline CDR1 and CDR2 sequences are SEHNR and FQNEAQ (reference sequence). The CDR3 loop reads CASSFEGLGSPLHF. The CDR3 bases are TGTGCCAGCAGCTTTGAGGGCCTAGGATCACCCCTCCACTTT.

J is TRBJ2-7 and V is TRBV5-6, with D uncertain. CDR1 SGHDT and CDR2 YYEEEE come from the germline V gene. V dropped 4 bases and J dropped 1 base, with 12 bases sitting between them. The CDR3 consists of 14 residues. The CDR3 spells CASSPWAPSYEQYF. Written as DNA, the CDR3 is TGTGCCAGCAGCCCCTGGGCACCTTCCTACGAGCAGTACTTC.

This clone has just a few counts. The V gene is TRBV10-3, the J gene TRBJ2-7; perhaps TRBD2 as D (6 bases). The ends were cut back, 0 bases at V and 1 base at J, with 13 bases in the middle. CDR3 size: 16 residues. Looked up from germline, CDR1 is ENHRY and CDR2 is SYGVKD. In DNA form, the CDR3 reads TGTGCCATCAGTGAGTCCGAGGGGAGGCAATCCTACGAGCAGTACTTC. Translated, it gives CAISESEGRQSYEQYF.

The V and J genes are TRBV19 and TRBJ2-1, with 13 bases that match TRBD2. Trimming removed 6 bases from V and 2 bases from J; junction bases left unmatched: 4. This CDR3 has 16 amino acids. Germline CDR1 and CDR2: LNHDA and SQIVND (reference sequence). DNA of the CDR3: TGTGCCAGTAGCCCGACTAGCGGGAGGACCTACAATGAGCAGTTCTTC. It is translated as CASSPTSGRTYNEQFF.

This clone was seen many times. The chain couples TRBV28 to TRBJ2-5; 7 bases map to TRBD2. The CDR3 covers 16 residues. Germline trimming cut 3 bases from V and 2 bases from J; bases unmatched to any gene: 9. Germline V gene lookup returns CDR1 MDHEN and CDR2 SYDVKM. The CDR3 nucleotides read TGTGCCAGCAGTTTCCTAAGCGGGGAGGCTCAAGAGACCCAGTACTTC. Encoded protein: CASSFLSGEAQETQYF.

The CDR3 region has the DNA TGTGCCAGCAGCCTCCAGGGGGGCACCTACGAGCAGTACGTC. Amino acids: CASSLQGGTYEQYV. The chain has TRBV5-6 and TRBJ2-7; TRBD1 is a possible D gene (7 bases). V was trimmed by 4 bases and J by 2 bases, leaving 13 bases between them. CDR3 length equals 14 residues. From germline, CDR1 is SGHDT and CDR2 YYEEEE.

CDR3 nucleotides: TGCAGTGCTAGTGTGGGCGGGGCCGCCGGTTGGGATGAGCAGTTCTTC. Its translation is CSASVGGAAGWDEQFF. The V gene is TRBV20-1, the J gene TRBJ2-1; D perhaps matches TRBD2 (6 bases). V was pared by 3 bases and J by 8 bases, with 23 bases between. Germline-derived CDR1 and CDR2 are DFQATT and SNEGSKA (reference sequence). The CDR3 covers 16 residues.

The chain employs TRBV29-1 and TRBJ2-1, with 8 bases matching TRBD1. CDR3 length equals 13 residues. Looked up from germline, CDR1 is SQVTM and CDR2 is ANQGSEA. V trimming: 4 bases; J trimming: 1 base; junction bases outside the gene matches: 0. The CDR3 DNA reads TGCAGCGTTGGGGACAGGTCCTACAATGAGCAGTTCTTC. It translates to CSVGDRSYNEQFF.

This clone was detected only a few times. The V gene is TRBV5-1, the J gene TRBJ1-2; D is perhaps TRBD1 (6 bases). The length of the CDR3 is 13 residues. Germline CDR1 reads SGHRS; CDR2 reads YFSETQ. With 4 bases removed from V and 5 bases from J, the gap between germline ends came to 12 bases. The CDR3 DNA sequence: TGCGCCAGCAGCGGGCAGGGGCAGTATGGCTACACCTTC. Translating it yields CASSGQGQYGYTF.

This sequence joins TRBV11-2 and TRBJ2-7; D unclear. The V end lost 5 bases, the J end lost 4 bases, and 6 bases lay between the germline ends. The CDR3 extends over 11 amino acids. CDR1 is SGHAT, CDR2 FQNNGV, per germline. CDR3 nucleotide sequence: TGTGCCAGCAGCCGTACTTACGAGCAGTACTTC. Translation gives CASSRTYEQYF.

Notes on this clone: A junction boundary mismatches the germline segment, possibly from a read error. The chain couples TRBV19 to TRBJ2-1, with unresolved D. The CDR3 loop spans 13 amino acids. The germline V gene has CDR1 LNHDA and CDR2 SQIVND (reference sequence). This CDR3 is CASCIDAYNEQFF. The CDR3 nucleotides read TGTGCCAGTTGTATAGACGCCTACAATGAGCAGTTCTTC.

This chain links TRBV5-1 with TRBJ2-5; perhaps TRBD1 as D (6 bases). V shed 4 bases and J shed 5 bases, with 15 bases lying between them. The germline V gene encodes CDR1 SGHRS and CDR2 YFSETQ. The CDR3 runs to 14 residues. The CDR3 loop is CASSQGHLGETQYF. CDR3 DNA: TGCGCCAGCAGCCAGGGACATCTGGGGGAGACCCAGTACTTC.

The CDR3 reads CASMGWRRSGNEQFF. The CDR3 DNA follows: TGTGCCAGTATGGGGTGGAGGAGGTCGGGCAATGAGCAGTTCTTC. The chain links TRBV19 to TRBJ2-1, with D perhaps matching TRBD2 (5 bases). Germline values: CDR1 LNHDA, CDR2 SQIVND (reference sequence). The CDR3 has 15 residues. Trimming cost V 7 bases and J 6 bases, with 19 bases left between them.

The V and J genes are TRBV11-2 and TRBJ2-2, with D possibly matching TRBD1 (5 bases). This CDR3 has 14 residues. Germline V gives CDR1 SGHAT, CDR2 FQNNGV. The V gene lost 7 bases and the J gene lost 2 bases, with 11 bases spanning the gap. CDR3 sequence (DNA): TGTGCCAGCATCGCGGACACCAACACCGGGGAGCTGTTTTTT. This encodes CASIADTNTGELFF. The entire variable domain, with the rest obtained from reference TRBV11-2 and TRBJ2-2, is as follows: EAGVAQSPRYKIIEKRQSVAFWCNPISGHATLYWYQQILGQGPKLLIQFQNNGVVDDSQLPKDRFSAERLKGVDSTLKIQPAKLEDSAVYLCASIADTNTGELFFGEGSRLTVL.

The chain recombines TRBV11-3 with TRBJ2-5; 13 positions agree with TRBD2. CDR3 length: 16 residues. The V gene end was trimmed by 2 bases and the J gene end by 5 bases; junction bases not matched to a gene: 5. Germline values: CDR1 SGHNT, CDR2 YENEEA. The CDR3 sequence: CASSLRLAGGPETQYF. As DNA, the CDR3 is TGTGCCAGCAGCTTACGACTAGCGGGGGGTCCGGAGACCCAGTACTTC.

The chain carries TRBV6-5 and TRBJ1-1; 7 positions agree with TRBD1. The CDR3 runs to 14 residues. With 7 bases clipped from V and 0 bases from J, the junction kept 5 bases outside the gene matches. The germline V gene has CDR1 MNHEY and CDR2 SVGAGI. CDR3 sequence (DNA): TGTGCCAGCACCCCGACAGGGCTGAACACTGAAGCTTTCTTT. This sequence encodes CASTPTGLNTEAFF.

Written as DNA, the CDR3 is TGTGCCAGCAGCACGGACAGGGCAGTGGTCTATGGCTACACCTTC. Translation: CASSTDRAVVYGYTF. This chain links TRBV5-4 with TRBJ1-2; TRBD1 matches 8 bases. The CDR3 has 15 amino acids. CDR1 SGHNT and CDR2 YYREEE come from the germline V gene (reference sequence). The V gene end was trimmed by 4 bases and the J gene end by 4 bases; junction bases not matched to a gene: 9.

The chain links TRBV6-6 to TRBJ1-1; possible D gene TRBD1, 6 bases. V was cut by 2 bases and J by 5 bases, with 12 bases left in between. CDR3 length equals 14 residues. Germline CDR1 is MNHNY and CDR2 is SVGAGI (reference sequence). The CDR3 DNA sequence: TGTGCCAGCAGTTACAGAAGAGGGGGAACTGAAGCTTTCTTT. Translated: CASSYRRGGTEAFF.

The chain is built from TRBV5-6 and TRBJ1-6; 7 positions agree with TRBD1. Germline lookup yields CDR1 SGHDT and CDR2 YYEEEE. This CDR3 is 15 amino acids long. The J segment lost 6 bases and the V segment lost 4 bases, leaving 7 bases of the junction unmatched. The DNA of the CDR3 is TGTGCCAGCAGCCTACAGGGGACACTTAATTCACCCCTCCACTTT. Translation gives CASSLQGTLNSPLHF.

Only a few counts were recorded for this clone. This rearrangement joins TRBV6-5 to TRBJ1-2, with 10 bases aligning to TRBD1. The V gene end was trimmed by 7 bases and the J gene end by 5 bases; junction bases not matched to a gene: 4. The germline V gene has CDR1 MNHEY and CDR2 SVGAGI. This CDR3 contains 13 residues. CDR3 sequence reads: CASTLDRGYGYTF. The CDR3 DNA sequence: TGTGCCAGCACTCTGGACAGGGGGTATGGCTACACCTTC.

The gene calls are TRBV2 and TRBJ2-1, with TRBD2 as a possible D gene (5 bases). V lost 10 bases, J lost 7 bases, and 23 bases lay in between. Per germline, CDR1 SNHLY and CDR2 FYNNEI. The CDR3 is 15 residues long. The CDR3 nucleotides are TGTGCCACCCTAAAGGAGGCTAGAAGTAAGAATGAGCAGTTCTTC. This gives the protein CATLKEARSKNEQFF.

V is TRBV7-9 and J is TRBJ1-1; D is possibly TRBD1 (6 bases). This CDR3 contains 13 residues. The V end lost 4 bases, the J end lost 4 bases, and 10 bases lay between the germline ends. Germline CDR1 and CDR2: SEHNR and FQNEAQ (reference sequence). In DNA, the CDR3 is TGTGCCAGCAGCTCCATCAGGGGCACTGAAGCTTTCTTT. This sequence encodes CASSSIRGTEAFF.

The CDR3 here is CASSPGSNYGYTF. The CDR3 DNA sequence: TGTGCCAGCAGCCCCGGGTCAAACTATGGCTACACCTTC. The J gene is TRBJ1-2, the V gene TRBV28; no reliable D call. V was trimmed by 6 bases and J by 2 bases, leaving 10 bases between them. The germline CDR1 and CDR2 sequences are MDHEN and SYDVKM. The CDR3 runs 13 residues.

The chain combines TRBV2 with TRBJ2-7, with 7 nucleotides matching TRBD2. This CDR3 contains 14 residues. Trimming cost V 7 bases and J 0 bases; bases outside gene matches: 6. CDR1 is SNHLY, CDR2 FYNNEI, per germline. CDR3 loop: CASTRTGGSYEQYV. The DNA for the CDR3 is TGTGCCAGCACCCGAACGGGGGGCTCCTACGAGCAGTACGTC.

The chain recombines TRBV28 with TRBJ2-3, with 9 bases aligning to TRBD2. The length of the CDR3 is 16 residues. V lost 4 bases to trimming and J lost 2 bases; unmatched junction nucleotides: 7. Looked up from germline, CDR1 is MDHEN and CDR2 is SYDVKM. The CDR3 loop is CASSSDLAGITDTQYF. The CDR3, as DNA: TGTGCCAGCAGTTCCGATCTAGCGGGAATCACAGATACGCAGTATTTT. Full variable domain (missing parts from reference TRBV28 and TRBJ2-3): DVKVTQSSRYLVKRTGEKVFLECVQDMDHENMFWYRQDPGLGLRLIYFSYDVKMKEKGDIPEGYSVSREKKERFSLILESASTNQTSMYLCASSSDLAGITDTQYFGPGTRLTVL.

This chain joins TRBV5-1 and TRBJ2-5; a weak D match, TRBD1 (6 bases). Germline values: CDR1 SGHRS, CDR2 YFSETQ. The CDR3 totals 16 residues. With 3 bases removed from V and 1 base from J, the gap between germline ends came to 16 bases. The CDR3 reads CASSSGRGQLQETQYF. CDR3 nucleotide sequence: TGCGCCAGCAGCTCTGGACGGGGACAACTCCAAGAGACCCAGTACTTC.

This chain connects TRBV27 to TRBJ1-4; D perhaps matches TRBD1 (6 bases). Germline V lookup: CDR1 MNHEY, CDR2 SMNVEV (reference sequence). The CDR3 consists of 15 residues. Deletions cut 5 bases from V and 0 bases from J, with 10 bases between. The DNA of the CDR3 is TGTGCCAGCAGTCAGACAGGAACAACTAATGAAAAACTGTTTTTT. Translating it yields CASSQTGTTNEKLFF.

V is TRBV7-2 and J is TRBJ2-3, with TRBD1 matching over 7 bases. The CDR3 extends over 15 amino acids. J lost 6 bases, V lost 5 bases, and 11 bases had no gene match. CDR1 and CDR2 from the germline V gene are SGHTA and FQGNSA. This CDR3 is CASSQGFLGQDTQYF. Written as DNA, the CDR3 is TGTGCCAGCAGCCAAGGGTTCCTGGGACAGGATACGCAGTATTTT.